This TCR beta chain was sequenced in a study of shared clonotypes between healthy human individuals. Study summary: Per donor, CD8 memory used one plate, CD8 naive used two, CD4 memory used three and CD4 naive used three.

Data came from immunoSEQ multiplex PCR; TCRdb stores just in-frame clones and leaves some out. The data contain 950,000 to 1,100,000 clones, about 70% of them singletons. Trimming stripped 8 bases from V and 1 base from J, with 12 bases between. The CDR3 length is 13 residues. Germline CDR1 is GTSNPN and CDR2 is SVGIG (reference sequence). This TCR derives from a man in his late teens or twenties in good health. The specimen sequenced was memory CD4+ T cells sorted from blood. As for subset: CD45RA-negative fraction. This chain uses TRBV30 with TRBJ1-3; unclear D gene. CDR3 loop: CAGKRLSGNTIYF. The CDR3 DNA reads TGTGCCGGAAAAAGGCTATCTGGAAACACCATATATTTT.